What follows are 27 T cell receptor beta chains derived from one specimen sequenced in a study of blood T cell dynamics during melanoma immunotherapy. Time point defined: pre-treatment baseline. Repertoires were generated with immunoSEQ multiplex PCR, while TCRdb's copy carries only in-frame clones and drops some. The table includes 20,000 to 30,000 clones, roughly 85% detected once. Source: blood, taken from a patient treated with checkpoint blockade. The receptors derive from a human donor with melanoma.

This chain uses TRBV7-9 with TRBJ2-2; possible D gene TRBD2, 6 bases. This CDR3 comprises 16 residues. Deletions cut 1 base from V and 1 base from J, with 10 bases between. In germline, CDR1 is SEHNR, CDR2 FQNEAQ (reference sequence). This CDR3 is CASSLDAGMNTGELFF. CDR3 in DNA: TGTGCCAGCAGCTTAGACGCGGGGATGAACACCGGGGAGCTGTTTTTT.

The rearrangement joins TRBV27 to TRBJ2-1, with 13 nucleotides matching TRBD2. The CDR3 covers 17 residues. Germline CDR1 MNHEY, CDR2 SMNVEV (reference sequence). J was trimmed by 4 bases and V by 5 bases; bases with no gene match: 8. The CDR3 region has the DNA TGTGCCAGCAGTGAAACAGGGACTAGCGGGGTATACAATGAGCAGTTCTTC. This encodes CASSETGTSGVYNEQFF.

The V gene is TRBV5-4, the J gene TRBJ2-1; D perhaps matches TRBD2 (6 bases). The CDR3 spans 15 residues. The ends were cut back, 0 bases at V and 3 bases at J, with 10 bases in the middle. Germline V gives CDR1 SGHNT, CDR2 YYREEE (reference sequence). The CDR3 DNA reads TGTGCCAGCAGCTTGGTGCTAGCGAACTACAATGAGCAGTTCTTC. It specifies CASSLVLANYNEQFF.

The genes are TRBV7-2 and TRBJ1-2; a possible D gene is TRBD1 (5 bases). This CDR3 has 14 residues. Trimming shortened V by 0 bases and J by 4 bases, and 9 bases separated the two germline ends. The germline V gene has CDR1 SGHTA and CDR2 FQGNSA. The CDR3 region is CASSLAPGSYGYTF. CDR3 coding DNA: TGTGCCAGCAGCTTAGCGCCAGGGTCCTATGGCTACACCTTC.

Here the CDR3 reads CASTPGGTQYF. CDR3 DNA sequence: TGTGCCAGCACCCCCGGGGGGACCCAGTACTTC. This chain connects TRBV7-9 to TRBJ2-5; a possible D gene is TRBD2 (6 bases). Germline lookup yields CDR1 SEHNR and CDR2 FQNEAQ (reference sequence). Trimming pared 7 bases from V and 7 bases from J, leaving 10 bases between. There are 11 residues in the CDR3.

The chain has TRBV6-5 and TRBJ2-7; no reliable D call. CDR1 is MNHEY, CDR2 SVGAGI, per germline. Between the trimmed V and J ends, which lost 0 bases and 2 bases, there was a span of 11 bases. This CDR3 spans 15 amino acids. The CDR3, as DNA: TGTGCCAGCAGTTACTCGATCGGAGATACCTACGAGCAGTACTTC. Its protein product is CASSYSIGDTYEQYF.

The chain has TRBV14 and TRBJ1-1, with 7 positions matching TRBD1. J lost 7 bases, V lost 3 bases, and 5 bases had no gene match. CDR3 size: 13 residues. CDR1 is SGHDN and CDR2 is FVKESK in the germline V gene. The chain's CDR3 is CASSQYRGGEAFF. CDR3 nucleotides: TGTGCCAGCAGCCAGTACAGGGGTGGTGAAGCTTTCTTT.

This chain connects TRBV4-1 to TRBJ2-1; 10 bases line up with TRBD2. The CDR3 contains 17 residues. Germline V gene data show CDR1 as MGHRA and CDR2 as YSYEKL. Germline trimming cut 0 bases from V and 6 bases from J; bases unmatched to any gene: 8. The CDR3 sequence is CASSQEPSGSVINEQFF. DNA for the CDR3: TGCGCCAGCAGCCAAGAGCCTAGCGGGAGTGTCATCAATGAGCAGTTCTTC.

CDR3 residues: CASSSGLAGAEQETQYF. In DNA form, the CDR3 reads TGCGCCAGCAGCTCGGGACTAGCGGGAGCCGAGCAAGAGACCCAGTACTTC. V and J are TRBV5-1 and TRBJ2-5; 14 bases match TRBD2. Germline V lookup: CDR1 SGHRS, CDR2 YFSETQ. The CDR3 has 17 amino acids. The V segment lost 3 bases and the J segment 2 bases; nucleotides outside the gene matches: 6.

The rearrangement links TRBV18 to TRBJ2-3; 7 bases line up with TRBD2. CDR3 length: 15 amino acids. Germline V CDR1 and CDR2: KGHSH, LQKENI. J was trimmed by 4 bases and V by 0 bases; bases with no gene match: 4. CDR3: CASSPPGRGADTQYF. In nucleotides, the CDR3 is TGTGCCAGCTCACCACCTGGGAGGGGCGCAGATACGCAGTATTTT.

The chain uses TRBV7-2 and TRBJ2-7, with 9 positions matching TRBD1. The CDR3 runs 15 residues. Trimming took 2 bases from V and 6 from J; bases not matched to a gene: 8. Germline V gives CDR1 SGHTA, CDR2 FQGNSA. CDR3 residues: CASSLSTGGRGEQYF. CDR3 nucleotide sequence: TGTGCCAGCAGCTTATCGACAGGGGGACGTGGCGAGCAGTACTTC. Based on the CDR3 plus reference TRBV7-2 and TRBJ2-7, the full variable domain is GAGVSQSPSNKVTEKGKDVELRCDPISGHTALYWYRQSLGQGLEFLIYFQGNSAPDKSGLPSDRFSAERTGGSVSTLTIQRTQQEDSAVYLCASSLSTGGRGEQYFGPGTRLTVT.

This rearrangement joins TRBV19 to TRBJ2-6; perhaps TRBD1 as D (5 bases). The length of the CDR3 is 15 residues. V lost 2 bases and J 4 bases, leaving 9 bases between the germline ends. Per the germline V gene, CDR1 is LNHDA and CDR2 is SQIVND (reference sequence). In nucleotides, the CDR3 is TGTGCCAGTAGTATACCAGGGCTAGGGGCCAACGTCCTGACTTTC. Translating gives CASSIPGLGANVLTF.

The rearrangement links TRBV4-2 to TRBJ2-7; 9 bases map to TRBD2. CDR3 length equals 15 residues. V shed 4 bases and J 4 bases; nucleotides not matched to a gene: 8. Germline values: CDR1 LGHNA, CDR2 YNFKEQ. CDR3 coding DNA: TGTGCCAGCAGCCTCCGGGGTAGCGGGAGTTACGAGCAGTACTTC. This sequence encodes CASSLRGSGSYEQYF.

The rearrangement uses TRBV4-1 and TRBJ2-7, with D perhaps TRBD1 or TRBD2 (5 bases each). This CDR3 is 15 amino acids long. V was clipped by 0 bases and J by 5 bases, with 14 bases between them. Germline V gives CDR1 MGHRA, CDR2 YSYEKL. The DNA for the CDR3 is TGCGCCAGCAGCCAAGAAGTCAGGGAGTTTCACGAGCAGTACTTC. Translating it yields CASSQEVREFHEQYF.

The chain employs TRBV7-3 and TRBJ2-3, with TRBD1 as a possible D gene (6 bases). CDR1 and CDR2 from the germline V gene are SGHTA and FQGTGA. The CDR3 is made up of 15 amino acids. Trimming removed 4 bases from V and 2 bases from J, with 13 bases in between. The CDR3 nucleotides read TGTGCCAGCAGCTCCGGCGTGGGGGCCACAGATACGCAGTATTTT. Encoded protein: CASSSGVGATDTQYF.

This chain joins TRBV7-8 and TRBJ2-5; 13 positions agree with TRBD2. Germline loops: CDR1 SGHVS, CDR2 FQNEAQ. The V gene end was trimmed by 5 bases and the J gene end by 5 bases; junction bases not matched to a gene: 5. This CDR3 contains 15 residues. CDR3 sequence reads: CASSRGLAGVETQYF. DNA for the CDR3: TGTGCCAGCAGCCGAGGACTAGCGGGAGTTGAGACCCAGTACTTC.

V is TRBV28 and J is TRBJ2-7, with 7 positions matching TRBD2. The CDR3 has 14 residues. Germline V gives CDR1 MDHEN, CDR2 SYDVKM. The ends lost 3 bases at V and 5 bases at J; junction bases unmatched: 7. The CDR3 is CASSLGGSSHEQYF. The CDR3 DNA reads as TGTGCCAGCAGTTTGGGCGGGAGTTCCCACGAGCAGTACTTC. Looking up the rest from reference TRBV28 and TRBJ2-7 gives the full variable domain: DVKVTQSSRYLVKRTGEKVFLECVQDMDHENMFWYRQDPGLGLRLIYFSYDVKMKEKGDIPEGYSVSREKKERFSLILESASTNQTSMYLCASSLGGSSHEQYFGPGTRLTVT.

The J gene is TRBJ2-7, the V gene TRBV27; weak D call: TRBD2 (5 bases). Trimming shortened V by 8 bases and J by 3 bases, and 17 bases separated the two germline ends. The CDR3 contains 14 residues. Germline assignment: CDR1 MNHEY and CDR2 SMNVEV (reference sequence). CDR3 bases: TGTGCCAGCGGGCCAGGCCTAGCAGTCTACGAGCAGTACTTC. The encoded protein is CASGPGLAVYEQYF.

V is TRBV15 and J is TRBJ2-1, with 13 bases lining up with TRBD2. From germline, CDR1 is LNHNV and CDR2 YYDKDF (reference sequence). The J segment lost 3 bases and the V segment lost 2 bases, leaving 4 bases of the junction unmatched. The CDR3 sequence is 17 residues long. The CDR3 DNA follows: TGTGCCACCAGCAGATCCAGACTAGCGGGAGGCTACAATGAGCAGTTCTTC. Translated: CATSRSRLAGGYNEQFF. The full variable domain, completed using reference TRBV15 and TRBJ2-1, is DAMVIQNPRYQVTQFGKPVTLSCSQTLNHNVMYWYQQKSSQAPKLLFHYYDKDFNNEADTPDNFQSRRPNTSFCFLDIRSPGLGDTAMYLCATSRSRLAGGYNEQFFGPGTRLTVL.

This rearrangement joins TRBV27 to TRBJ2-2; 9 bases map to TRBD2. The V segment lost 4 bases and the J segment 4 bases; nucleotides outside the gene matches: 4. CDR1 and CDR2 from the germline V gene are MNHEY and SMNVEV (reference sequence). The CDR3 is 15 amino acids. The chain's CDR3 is CASSSRGRGTGELFF. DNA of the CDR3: TGTGCCAGCAGTTCCCGCGGGAGGGGCACCGGGGAGCTGTTTTTT.

The CDR3 protein is CASSPEAPWNSPLHF. The CDR3 region has the DNA TGTGCCAGCAGCCCCGAGGCCCCCTGGAATTCACCCCTCCACTTT. J is TRBJ1-6 and V is TRBV6-5; D uncertain. Trimming removed 6 bases at V and 7 bases at J, with 16 bases between. Germline assignment: CDR1 MNHEY and CDR2 SVGAGI. The CDR3 is 15 residues long.

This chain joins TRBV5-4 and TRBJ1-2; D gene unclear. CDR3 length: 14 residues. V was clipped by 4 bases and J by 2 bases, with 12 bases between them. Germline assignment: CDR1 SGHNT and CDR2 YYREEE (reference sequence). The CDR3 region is CASSIPGENYGYTF. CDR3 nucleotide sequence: TGTGCCAGCAGCATACCTGGGGAAAACTATGGCTACACCTTC.

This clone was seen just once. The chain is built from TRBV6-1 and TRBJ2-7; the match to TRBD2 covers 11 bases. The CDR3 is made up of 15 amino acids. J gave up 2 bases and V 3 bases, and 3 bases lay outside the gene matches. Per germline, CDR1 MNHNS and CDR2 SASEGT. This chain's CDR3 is CASSEGLAATYEQYF. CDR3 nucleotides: TGTGCCAGCAGTGAGGGACTAGCGGCCACCTACGAGCAGTACTTC.

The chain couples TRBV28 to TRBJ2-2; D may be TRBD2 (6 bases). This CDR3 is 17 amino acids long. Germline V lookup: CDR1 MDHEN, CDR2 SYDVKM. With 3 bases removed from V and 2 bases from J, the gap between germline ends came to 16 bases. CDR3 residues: CASSLLSSSVNTGELFF. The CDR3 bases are TGTGCCAGCAGTTTGCTCTCTTCTAGCGTCAACACCGGGGAGCTGTTTTTT.

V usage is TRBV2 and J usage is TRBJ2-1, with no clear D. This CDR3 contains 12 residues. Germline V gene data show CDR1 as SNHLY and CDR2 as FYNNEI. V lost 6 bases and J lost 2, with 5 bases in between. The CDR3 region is CASRDTYNEQFF. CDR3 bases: TGTGCCAGCAGAGATACCTACAATGAGCAGTTCTTC.

CDR3 nucleotide sequence: TGTGCCAGCAGCCAAGAGGTGGGGGAGGGATACTACGAGCAGTACTTC. It translates to CASSQEVGEGYYEQYF. The rearrangement joins TRBV4-2 to TRBJ2-7; the match to TRBD2 covers 7 bases. J gave up 3 bases and V 0 bases, and 8 bases lay outside the gene matches. The germline V gene has CDR1 LGHNA and CDR2 YNFKEQ. The CDR3 totals 16 residues.

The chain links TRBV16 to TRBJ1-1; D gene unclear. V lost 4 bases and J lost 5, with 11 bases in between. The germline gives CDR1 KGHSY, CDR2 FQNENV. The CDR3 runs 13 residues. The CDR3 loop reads CASSRHAETEAFF. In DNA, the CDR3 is TGTGCCAGCAGCCGTCACGCGGAAACTGAAGCTTTCTTT.